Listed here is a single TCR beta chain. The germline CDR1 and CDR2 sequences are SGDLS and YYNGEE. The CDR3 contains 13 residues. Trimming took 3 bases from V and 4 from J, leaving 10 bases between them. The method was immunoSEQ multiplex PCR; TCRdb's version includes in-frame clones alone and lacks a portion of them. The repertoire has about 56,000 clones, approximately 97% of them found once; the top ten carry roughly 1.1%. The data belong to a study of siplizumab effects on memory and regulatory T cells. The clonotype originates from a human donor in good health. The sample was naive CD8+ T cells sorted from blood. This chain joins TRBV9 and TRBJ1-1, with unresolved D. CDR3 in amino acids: CASSGAGLTEAFF. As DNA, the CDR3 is TGTGCCAGCAGCGGTGCAGGACTCACTGAAGCTTTCTTT.